These T cell receptor beta chains were read from a single sample in a study of CD8+CD57+ T cells in acquired aplastic anemia. In TCRdb, the reads were re-called with MiXCR into one record per CDR3 protein. The sample has 200,000 to 250,000 distinct CDR3 sequences, roughly 35% seen once. Sequencing input: sorted CD4+, CD8+, or CD8+CD57+ T cells (not recorded which) from PBMCs. These receptor sequences come from a human donor in good health, serving as a control. Both conserved end residues are part of each CDR3. D genes are given only for firm matches. Not all rows give a size; the values are once, few, many and, for expanded clones, a class.

V	size	D	J	CDR3	DNA
TRBV2	few	-	TRBJ1-6	CASSDWGGAPLHF	TGTGCCAGCAGTGATTGGGGGGGCGCGCCCCTCCACTTT
TRBV10-3	-	-	TRBJ2-5	CTIRARGSQETQYF	TGTACCATCAGGGCCCGCGGCTCCCAAGAGACCCAGTACTTC
TRBV11-3	many	TRBD1	TRBJ2-7	CASSLGTGESEQYF	TGTGCCAGCAGCTTAGGGACAGGGGAAAGCGAGCAGTACTTC
TRBV15	once	-	TRBJ2-7	CATSRDLGSAHEQYF	TGTGCCACCAGCAGAGATCTCGGGAGTGCGCACGAGCAGTACTTC
TRBV2	-	-	TRBJ2-1	CASSTGTKGDEQFF	TGTGCCAGCAGTACCGGGACTAAGGGGGATGAGCAGTTCTTC
TRBV20-1	few	-	TRBJ2-7	CSARDPGKGYEQYF	TGCAGTGCTAGAGATCCAGGGAAAGGGTACGAGCAGTACTTC
TRBV20-1	-	-	TRBJ2-2	CSARVNRLNTGELFF	TGCAGTGCTAGAGTTAACAGACTGAACACCGGGGAGCTGTTTTTT
TRBV7-9	many	-	TRBJ2-7	CASRDTLSYEQYF	TGTGCCAGCAGGGACACGCTGTCCTACGAGCAGTACTTC
TRBV27	few	TRBD1	TRBJ2-7	CASSYGTGSSYEQYF	TGTGCCAGCAGTTATGGGACAGGGAGCTCCTACGAGCAGTACTTC
TRBV7-9	many	TRBD2	TRBJ2-5	CASSKFGSGRARETQYF	TGTGCCAGCAGCAAGTTTGGCAGCGGGAGGGCCCGGGAGACCCAGTACTTC
TRBV7-3	many	-	TRBJ2-7	CASSINRGYEQYF	TGTGCCAGCAGCATAAACCGGGGCTACGAGCAGTACTTC
TRBV5-1	many	-	TRBJ1-2	CASSLDPGLNYGYTF	TGCGCCAGCAGCTTGGATCCGGGGCTGAACTATGGCTACACCTTC
TRBV12-3/TRBV12-4	-	TRBD1	TRBJ2-1	CASIPDRDNEQFF	TGTGCCAGCATTCCCGACAGGGACAATGAGCAGTTCTTC
TRBV12-3/TRBV12-4	few	-	TRBJ1-3	CASSPGERNRNTIYF	TGTGCCAGCAGCCCGGGGGAAAGAAACCGGAACACCATATATTTT
TRBV3-1	-	TRBD2	TRBJ2-3	CASSQLLAGGGDTQYF	TGTGCCAGCAGCCAACTACTAGCGGGGGGCGGGGATACGCAGTATTTT
TRBV19	many	-	TRBJ1-3	CASSMGPSGNTIYF	TGTGCCAGTAGTATGGGGCCCTCTGGAAACACCATATATTTT
TRBV3-1	few	-	TRBJ2-1	CASSHERGMLFF	TGTGCCAGCAGCCACGAACGGGGGATGCTGTTCTTC
TRBV2	many	-	TRBJ1-1	CASSRQVMNTEAFF	TGTGCCAGCAGTAGACAGGTAATGAACACTGAAGCTTTCTTT
TRBV9	many	-	TRBJ2-3	CASSGLLGSSTDTQYF	TGTGCCAGCAGCGGGCTTTTGGGTAGCAGCACAGATACGCAGTATTTT
TRBV5-1	many	-	TRBJ2-7	CASSLVTTSYEQYF	TGCGCCAGCAGCTTGGTGACCACGTCCTACGAGCAGTACTTC
TRBV5-6	-	-	TRBJ1-1	CASSLANMGYTEAFF	TGTGCCAGCAGCTTGGCCAATATGGGGTACACTGAAGCTTTCTTT
TRBV7-8	-	TRBD1	TRBJ1-1	CASSRTGYNTEAFF	TGTGCCAGCAGTCGGACAGGGTATAACACTGAAGCTTTCTTT
TRBV5-1	many	TRBD1	TRBJ2-3	CASSWGQSTDTQYF	TGCGCCAGCAGCTGGGGACAGAGCACAGATACGCAGTATTTT
TRBV15	many	-	TRBJ2-5	CATGTRQETQYF	TGTGCCACCGGGACGAGACAAGAGACCCAGTACTTC
TRBV6-2/TRBV6-3	-	-	TRBJ1-1	CASSYTEAFF	TGTGCCAGCAGTTACACTGAAGCTTTCTTT
TRBV24-1	-	TRBD2	TRBJ2-5	CATSDEAGAETQYF	TGTGCCACCAGTGACGAAGCGGGGGCTGAGACCCAGTACTTC
TRBV20-1	-	TRBD1	TRBJ2-5	CSSKTGDQETQYF	TGCAGTAGTAAGACAGGGGACCAAGAGACCCAGTACTTC
TRBV10-3	-	TRBD1	TRBJ1-3	CASTRTGFEGNTIYF	TGTGCCAGCACCCGGACAGGGTTTGAAGGAAACACCATATATTTT
TRBV3-1	many	TRBD1	TRBJ1-6	CASSLGTGGHSPLHF	TGTGCCAGCAGCCTTGGGACAGGGGGTCATTCACCCCTCCACTTT
TRBV2	-	TRBD2	TRBJ2-3	CASRGLAGASTDTQYF	TGTGCCAGCAGGGGTCTAGCGGGCGCTAGCACAGATACGCAGTATTTT
TRBV24-1	many	-	TRBJ2-5	CATSSAGRETQYF	TGTGCCACCAGTTCCGCGGGGCGGGAGACCCAGTACTTC
TRBV20-1	-	TRBD2	TRBJ2-3	CSALAGGPVDTQYF	TGCAGTGCACTAGCGGGGGGGCCAGTAGATACGCAGTATTTT
TRBV19	many	-	TRBJ1-5	CASTLFGTDNQPQHF	TGTGCCAGTACCCTATTCGGGACCGATAATCAGCCCCAGCATTTT
TRBV7-2	many	TRBD1	TRBJ2-3	CASSSWTGLEQYF	TGTGCCAGCAGCTCATGGACAGGGTTGGAGCAGTATTTT
TRBV29-1	-	-	TRBJ1-1	CSVAGRKAFF	TGCAGCGTCGCCGGGAGAAAAGCTTTCTTT
TRBV6-1	many	-	TRBJ1-5	CASSRTALSNQPQHF	TGTGCCAGCAGTCGGACAGCGTTGAGCAATCAGCCCCAGCATTTT
TRBV29-1	-	-	TRBJ2-1	CSVYPGSYNEQFF	TGCAGCGTCTACCCGGGGTCCTACAATGAGCAGTTCTTC
TRBV6-2/TRBV6-3	-	-	TRBJ2-2	CASRATETGTGELFF	TGTGCCAGCAGGGCTACAGAGACGGGGACCGGGGAGCTGTTTTTT
TRBV29-1	many	-	TRBJ2-2	CSVDRANTGELFF	TGCAGCGTTGACAGGGCGAACACCGGGGAGCTGTTTTTT
TRBV7-8	many	TRBD1	TRBJ1-1	CASSPRDRGDTEAFF	TGTGCCAGCAGCCCGCGGGACAGGGGTGACACTGAAGCTTTCTTT
TRBV11-1	-	-	TRBJ1-4	CASSRLVEGELFF	TGTGCCAGCAGCCGCTTGGTGGAGGGGGAACTGTTTTTT
TRBV6-1	many	-	TRBJ1-2	CASNGGRTYGYTF	TGTGCCAGCAACGGAGGCAGGACCTATGGCTACACCTTC
TRBV7-2	many	-	TRBJ2-5	CASSLAGWETQYF	TGTGCCAGCAGCTTAGCGGGGTGGGAGACCCAGTACTTC
TRBV5-4	-	-	TRBJ2-7	CASSSYRTGADYEQYF	TGTGCCAGCAGCTCCTATCGAACGGGGGCCGACTACGAGCAGTACTTC
TRBV20-1	-	TRBD2	TRBJ2-1	CSAPPPSGATNEQFF	TGCAGTGCCCCTCCCCCTAGCGGGGCCACCAATGAGCAGTTCTTC
TRBV25-1	once	TRBD1	TRBJ2-3	CASSIIIFRTGTPHPDTQYF	TGTGCCAGTAGTATCATAATCTTTCGGACAGGGACCCCACACCCAGATACGCAGTATTTT
TRBV4-3	many	-	TRBJ1-6	CASSQGGQRVYNSPLHF	TGCGCCAGCAGCCAGGGTGGACAGAGAGTCTATAATTCACCCCTCCACTTT
TRBV14	many	TRBD1	TRBJ1-1	CASSHRQGPNTEAFF	TGTGCCAGCAGCCATAGACAGGGACCGAACACTGAAGCTTTCTTT
TRBV5-4	-	-	TRBJ1-6	CALNSPLHF	TGTGCCCTGAATTCACCCCTCCACTTT
TRBV6-6	-	-	TRBJ1-5	CASSQNQPQHF	TGTGCCAGCAGTCAAAATCAGCCCCAGCATTTT
TRBV7-4	-	TRBD2	TRBJ2-3	CASSLRPAGSDTQYF	TGTGCCAGCAGCCTAAGACCAGCGGGATCAGATACGCAGTACTTT
TRBV5-1	few	TRBD1	TRBJ1-1	CASSFTGADTEAFF	TGCGCCAGCAGCTTTACAGGGGCGGACACTGAAGCTTTCTTT